This passage covers 32 T cell receptor beta chains from one sample sequenced in a study of OX40 agonist ivuxolimab in advanced cancers. Libraries were prepared by immunoSEQ multiplex PCR; TCRdb keeps only in-frame clonotypes and omits some of them. Found here are 34,000 or so clones, roughly 79% of them singletons; the top ten hold 1.2% to 1.5%. The sample here was CD4+ or CD8+ T cells sorted from blood, taken in a trial of the OX40 agonist ivuxolimab. The source is an adult with an advanced solid tumor such as melanoma, head and neck, liver or kidney cancer.

The chain employs TRBV4-2 and TRBJ1-2; 8 bases are shared with TRBD1. This CDR3 contains 14 residues. The V and J ends lost 1 base and 8 bases, in that order; junction bases with no gene match: 6. Germline V lookup: CDR1 LGHNA, CDR2 YNFKEQ. CDR3 DNA sequence: TGTGCCAGCAGCCAAGTTCAGGGGGCGCAGGGCTACACCTTC. Translation gives CASSQVQGAQGYTF.

The V and J genes are TRBV5-4 and TRBJ1-1; possibly TRBD1 for D (6 bases). Germline-derived CDR1 and CDR2 are SGHNT and YYREEE (reference sequence). This CDR3 has 14 residues. Between the trimmed V and J ends, which lost 4 bases and 3 bases, there was a span of 13 bases. The CDR3: CASSPRGRDTEAFF. The CDR3 region has the DNA TGTGCCAGCAGCCCCAGGGGAAGAGACACTGAAGCTTTCTTT.

The rearrangement uses TRBV18 and TRBJ2-5; possible D gene TRBD1, 6 bases. CDR3 size: 14 residues. V shed 1 base and J shed 1 base, with 7 bases lying between them. Germline V lookup: CDR1 KGHSH, CDR2 LQKENI. Here the CDR3 DNA reads TGTGCCAGCTCACCACGACAGGCCCAAGAGACCCAGTACTTC. Protein: CASSPRQAQETQYF.

The sample holds a few counts of this clone. This chain joins TRBV2 and TRBJ2-2, with D unresolved. Germline values: CDR1 SNHLY, CDR2 FYNNEI. The CDR3 contains 13 residues. Trimming cost V 3 bases and J 7 bases, with 9 bases left between them. The CDR3 region is CASSDIYGGELFF. In DNA form, the CDR3 reads TGTGCCAGCAGTGATATATACGGCGGGGAGCTGTTTTTT.

The chain joins TRBV29-1 to TRBJ2-7; the match to TRBD1 covers 8 bases. Trimming removed 1 base from V and 2 bases from J; junction bases left unmatched: 7. Germline V gene data show CDR1 as SQVTM and CDR2 as ANQGSEA. This CDR3 has 15 residues. The CDR3 spells CSVEVHRDRTYEQYF. The DNA for the CDR3 is TGCAGCGTTGAAGTCCACCGGGACAGGACCTACGAGCAGTACTTC.

V usage is TRBV6-6 and J usage is TRBJ1-1, with D perhaps TRBD1 (5 bases). Germline CDR1 MNHNY, CDR2 SVGAGI (reference sequence). Trimming removed 2 bases at V and 6 bases at J, with 16 bases between. CDR3 size: 15 residues. The CDR3 sequence is CASSYPGDVGAEAFF. The DNA for the CDR3 is TGTGCCAGCAGTTACCCCGGGGACGTTGGGGCTGAAGCTTTCTTT.

The chain links TRBV6-1 to TRBJ2-7, with 7 bases identical to TRBD1. Trimming removed 5 bases from V and 2 bases from J; junction bases left unmatched: 9. The germline CDR1 and CDR2 sequences are MNHNS and SASEGT. The CDR3 is made up of 15 amino acids. The CDR3 loop reads CASSIRDSGTYEQYF. DNA of the CDR3: TGTGCCAGCAGTATCCGGGACAGCGGTACCTACGAGCAGTACTTC.

This clone was seen more than once but under ten times. The chain carries TRBV5-4 and TRBJ2-3; 7 bases agree with TRBD2. This CDR3 region has 17 residues. The germline V gene has CDR1 SGHNT and CDR2 YYREEE (reference sequence). The J segment lost 4 bases and the V segment lost 2 bases, leaving 13 bases of the junction unmatched. CDR3 nucleotide sequence: TGTGCCAGCAGCTTAAGAATATTGTCAGCGGGATCAGATACGCAGTATTTT. This encodes CASSLRILSAGSDTQYF.

The chain employs TRBV14 and TRBJ2-1; a possible D gene is TRBD2 (6 bases). Trimming removed 0 bases at V and 12 bases at J, with 18 bases between. This CDR3 has 15 residues. Germline CDR1 reads SGHDN; CDR2 reads FVKESK. The CDR3 here is CASSQDGLATSRQFF. The CDR3 nucleotides are TGTGCCAGCAGCCAAGACGGGCTAGCGACGAGCCGGCAGTTCTTC.

The chain carries TRBV2 and TRBJ1-5; maybe TRBD1 (5 bases). In germline, CDR1 is SNHLY, CDR2 FYNNEI. The CDR3 contains 14 residues. V was shortened by 1 base and J by 3 bases, with 7 bases between the two germline ends. Here the CDR3 reads CASSEGQNNQPQHF. For the CDR3, the DNA is TGTGCCAGCAGTGAAGGACAGAACAATCAGCCCCAGCATTTT.

The chain combines TRBV15 with TRBJ2-1, with TRBD2 matching 11 bases. Germline-derived CDR1 and CDR2 are LNHNV and YYDKDF (reference sequence). The junction had 6 bases not matched to a gene; V was cut back by 5 bases and J by 6 bases. The CDR3 loop spans 15 amino acids. The CDR3 DNA follows: TGTGCCACCAGCGTCCCGGGACTAGCGGCCAATGAGCAGTTCTTC. Residues: CATSVPGLAANEQFF.

V is TRBV28 and J is TRBJ2-7, with D possibly TRBD1 on 5 matching bases. Germline CDR1 MDHEN, CDR2 SYDVKM. Deletions cut 8 bases from V and 0 bases from J, with 11 bases between. CDR3 length: 13 residues. The CDR3 here is CASCPGYSYEQYF. CDR3 coding DNA: TGTGCCAGCTGTCCAGGGTACTCCTACGAGCAGTACTTC.

The chain uses TRBV2 and TRBJ2-5; 7 bases agree with TRBD1. Germline lookup yields CDR1 SNHLY and CDR2 FYNNEI. This CDR3 is 15 amino acids long. V was clipped by 5 bases and J by 4 bases; unmatched bases: 10. The CDR3 sequence: CASSRLRTGRETQYF. The CDR3 bases are TGTGCCAGCAGTCGCCTCCGGACAGGTCGAGAGACCCAGTACTTC. Supplemented by reference TRBV2 and TRBJ2-5, the full variable domain reads EPEVTQTPSHQVTQMGQEVILRCVPISNHLYFYWYRQILGQKVEFLVSFYNNEISEKSEIFDDQFSVERPDGSNFTLKIRSTKLEDSAMYFCASSRLRTGRETQYFGPGTRLLVL.

The rearrangement uses TRBV9 and TRBJ1-1; weak D call: TRBD1 (5 bases). The germline V gene encodes CDR1 SGDLS and CDR2 YYNGEE. V shed 1 base and J shed 7 bases, with 14 bases lying between them. The CDR3 contains 14 residues. CDR3 in DNA: TGTGCCAGCAGCGTACTTACCGACAGTAATGAAGCTTTCTTT. Residues: CASSVLTDSNEAFF.

This chain links TRBV12-5 with TRBJ2-7; D unclear. The CDR3 length is 11 residues. The germline CDR1 and CDR2 sequences are LGHNT and FRNRAP. Trimming took 7 bases from V and 6 from J, leaving 10 bases between them. The CDR3 coding sequence is TGTGCTAGTGTGCTTCGGGTCGAGCAGTACTTC. Amino acid sequence: CASVLRVEQYF.

V is TRBV19 and J is TRBJ2-6; the match to TRBD1 covers 7 bases. The CDR3 sequence is 16 residues long. Unmatched junction bases numbered 4, after V lost 5 bases and J lost 0 bases. In germline, CDR1 is LNHDA, CDR2 SQIVND (reference sequence). The CDR3 loop reads CASSLRTGSGANVLTF. The CDR3 DNA is TGTGCCAGTAGTCTTCGGACAGGCTCTGGGGCCAACGTCCTGACTTTC.

The CDR3, as DNA: TGTGCCAGCAGTTTGACAGGGGGATACGAGCAGTACTTC. It encodes CASSLTGGYEQYF. The chain has TRBV28 and TRBJ2-7, with 9 bases that match TRBD1. This CDR3 is built from 13 residues. With 3 bases clipped from V and 4 bases from J, the junction kept 1 base outside the gene matches. Germline CDR1 reads MDHEN; CDR2 reads SYDVKM.

The chain employs TRBV5-1 and TRBJ2-5; TRBD2 aligns across 9 bases. This CDR3 is built from 15 residues. The V gene end was trimmed by 3 bases and the J gene end by 0 bases; junction bases not matched to a gene: 3. The germline V gene encodes CDR1 SGHRS and CDR2 YFSETQ. As DNA, the CDR3 is TGCGCCAGCAGCTCCCCTAGCGGGAACCAAGAGACCCAGTACTTC. This gives the protein CASSSPSGNQETQYF.

The CDR3 region has the DNA TGCGCCAGCAGCCAAGGAAATAGGGTGCGAGGGGAAAAACTGTTTTTT. Translating gives CASSQGNRVRGEKLFF. This sequence joins TRBV4-3 and TRBJ1-4; D remains ambiguous. Germline V gene lookup returns CDR1 LGHNA and CDR2 YSLEER. The CDR3 runs 16 residues. V lost 1 base and J lost 8, with 17 bases in between.

In nucleotides, the CDR3 is TGTGCCAGCAGCTGGGACCGCTCGAATTCACCCCTCCACTTT. Protein sequence: CASSWDRSNSPLHF. The chain combines TRBV7-8 with TRBJ1-6; a possible D gene is TRBD1 (5 bases). CDR1 SGHVS and CDR2 FQNEAQ come from the germline V gene. The CDR3 contains 14 residues. The V and J ends lost 4 bases and 7 bases respectively, with 11 bases between them.

CDR3 nucleotide sequence: TGCGCCAGCAGCCAAGATCTGGGACAGGCGGTCTCTGGAAACACCATATATTTT. This translates into CASSQDLGQAVSGNTIYF. The rearrangement uses TRBV4-3 and TRBJ1-3, with 8 bases aligning to TRBD1. CDR1 and CDR2 (germline): LGHNA, YSLEER. J gave up 0 bases and V 0 bases, and 7 bases lay outside the gene matches. This CDR3 has 18 residues.

CDR3 protein: CASSSTWGLVRQETQYF. CDR3 nucleotide sequence: TGCGCCAGCAGCTCTACTTGGGGGCTTGTACGGCAAGAGACCCAGTACTTC. This chain uses TRBV4-3 with TRBJ2-5; D may be TRBD1 (6 bases). Germline V gene lookup returns CDR1 LGHNA and CDR2 YSLEER. V was pared by 5 bases and J by 2 bases, with 21 bases between. There are 17 residues in the CDR3.

This chain connects TRBV7-2 to TRBJ2-7; D not resolved. V was pared by 5 bases and J by 6 bases, with 11 bases between. The germline CDR1 and CDR2 sequences are SGHTA and FQGNSA. The CDR3 consists of 12 residues. The CDR3 sequence: CASSQSSSEQYF. CDR3 coding DNA: TGTGCCAGCAGCCAGAGTTCGTCCGAGCAGTACTTC.

The chain joins TRBV19 to TRBJ2-1; D uncertain. V was shortened by 5 bases and J by 8 bases, with 22 bases between the two germline ends. Germline CDR1 reads LNHDA; CDR2 reads SQIVND (reference sequence). CDR3 size: 16 residues. DNA of the CDR3: TGTGCCAGTAGTGCCCCTCTCCGCGGCTTCTCGGATGAGCAGTTCTTC. This codes for CASSAPLRGFSDEQFF.

The chain uses TRBV11-2 and TRBJ2-1, with TRBD2 identical over 7 bases. The V gene's germline CDR1 is SGHAT and CDR2 FQNNGV. This CDR3 comprises 14 residues. V was pared by 5 bases and J by 3 bases, with 4 bases of the junction left unmatched. The CDR3 spells CASSPRTSYNEQFF. The DNA of the CDR3 is TGTGCCAGCAGCCCGAGGACTAGCTACAATGAGCAGTTCTTC. The full variable domain, its missing parts supplied by reference TRBV11-2 and TRBJ2-1, is EAGVAQSPRYKIIEKRQSVAFWCNPISGHATLYWYQQILGQGPKLLIQFQNNGVVDDSQLPKDRFSAERLKGVDSTLKIQPAKLEDSAVYLCASSPRTSYNEQFFGPGTRLTVL.

This chain joins TRBV28 and TRBJ1-5; D call uncertain. V was shortened by 2 bases and J by 0 bases, with 5 bases between the two germline ends. Per the germline V gene, CDR1 is MDHEN and CDR2 is SYDVKM. The CDR3 loop spans 14 amino acids. In DNA form, the CDR3 reads TGTGCCAGCAGTTTAAGCATTAGCAATCAGCCCCAGCATTTT. It yields the protein CASSLSISNQPQHF. Full variable domain (outside the CDR3, taken from reference TRBV28 and TRBJ1-5): DVKVTQSSRYLVKRTGEKVFLECVQDMDHENMFWYRQDPGLGLRLIYFSYDVKMKEKGDIPEGYSVSREKKERFSLILESASTNQTSMYLCASSLSISNQPQHFGDGTRLSIL.

CDR3 protein: CASSLGQGGIVYEQYF. CDR3 in DNA: TGTGCCAGCAGCTTGGGGCAGGGCGGGATAGTATACGAGCAGTACTTC. The V call is TRBV5-4, the J call TRBJ2-7, with D possibly matching TRBD2 (6 bases). This CDR3 region has 16 residues. V was pared by 0 bases and J by 4 bases, with 17 bases between. CDR1 and CDR2 from the germline V gene are SGHNT and YYREEE (reference sequence). The complete variable domain, with remaining parts taken from reference TRBV5-4 and TRBJ2-7, reads ETGVTQSPTHLIKTRGQQVTLRCSSQSGHNTVSWYQQALGQGPQFIFQYYREEENGRGNFPPRFSGLQFPNYSSELNVNALELDDSALYLCASSLGQGGIVYEQYFGPGTRLTVT.

The chain links TRBV10-3 to TRBJ2-7; a possible D gene is TRBD2 (6 bases). V lost 6 bases, J lost 1 base, and 10 bases lay in between. The CDR3 spans 13 residues. Germline CDR1 and CDR2: ENHRY and SYGVKD. CDR3 amino acids: CAIRTTSSYEQYF. Written as DNA, the CDR3 is TGTGCCATCAGAACGACTAGTTCCTACGAGCAGTACTTC.

The V and J genes are TRBV11-3 and TRBJ2-2, with no clear D. The CDR3 consists of 14 residues. The V gene lost 1 base and the J gene lost 8 bases, with 11 bases spanning the gap. CDR1 is SGHNT, CDR2 YENEEA, per germline. The CDR3 region has the DNA TGTGCCAGCAGCTTAGTCCAGGCCTCAGGGGAGCTGTTTTTT. This gives the protein CASSLVQASGELFF.

Judged by abundance, this clone is medium-sized. V usage is TRBV5-1 and J usage is TRBJ2-1; 8 bases map to TRBD2. V lost 3 bases to trimming and J lost 4 bases; unmatched junction nucleotides: 6. Germline values: CDR1 SGHRS, CDR2 YFSETQ. The CDR3 length is 15 residues. The CDR3 nucleotides are TGCGCCAGCAGCTCGAAGGCTAGCGGGTACAATGAGCAGTTCTTC. As protein: CASSSKASGYNEQFF.

Worth noting for this clone: Within the sample, other DNA sequences also encode this same CDR3. V usage is TRBV2 and J usage is TRBJ2-5; D is unresolved. The CDR3 is 14 amino acids. The germline V gene encodes CDR1 SNHLY and CDR2 FYNNEI. V gave up 3 bases and J gave up 2 bases, with 10 bases separating them. Written as DNA, the CDR3 is TGTGCCAGCAGTGATGGCAGGCTACAAGAGACCCAGTACTTC. Its protein is CASSDGRLQETQYF.

The chain joins TRBV20-1 to TRBJ1-1; D is unclear. Germline V gene sequence: CDR1 DFQATT, CDR2 SNEGSKA (reference sequence). The V end was cut by 6 bases, the J end by 3 bases, with 5 bases between. The length of the CDR3 is 10 residues. CDR3 region: CSARYTEAFF. CDR3 nucleotides: TGCAGTGCCCGTTACACTGAAGCTTTCTTT.